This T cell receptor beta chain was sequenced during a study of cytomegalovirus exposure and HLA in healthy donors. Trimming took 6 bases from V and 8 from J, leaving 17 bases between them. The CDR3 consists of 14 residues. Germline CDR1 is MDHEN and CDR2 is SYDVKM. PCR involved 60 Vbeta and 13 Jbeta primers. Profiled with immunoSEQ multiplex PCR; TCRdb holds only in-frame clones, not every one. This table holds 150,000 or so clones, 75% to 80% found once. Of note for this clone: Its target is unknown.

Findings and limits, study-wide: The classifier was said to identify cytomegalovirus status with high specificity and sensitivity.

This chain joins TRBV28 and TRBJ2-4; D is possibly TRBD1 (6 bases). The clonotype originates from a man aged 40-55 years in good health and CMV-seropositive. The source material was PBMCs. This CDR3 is CASSAPAGVHIQYF. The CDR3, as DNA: TGTGCCAGCAGCGCCCCGGCAGGGGTGCACATTCAGTACTTC.